These 27 T cell receptor beta chains came from one sample sequenced in a study of blood T cell repertoires in COVID-19. Sequencing was performed with immunoSEQ multiplex PCR; in TCRdb, only in-frame clones are kept and a portion is missing. Of about 160,000 clones in the sample, roughly 87% are singletons; the top ten hold about 4.1%. The source material was peripheral blood. These receptors all stem from a woman between 55 and 75 years old with active or convalescent COVID-19.

The chain recombines TRBV5-1 with TRBJ2-3, with TRBD1 matching over 8 bases. Germline CDR1 and CDR2: SGHRS and YFSETQ. V gave up 4 bases and J gave up 2 bases; unmatched junction bases: 9. This CDR3 has 16 amino acids. Written as DNA, the CDR3 is TGCGCCAGCAGCGCCGCGGACAGGGTTTTCACAGATACGCAGTATTTT. It is translated as CASSAADRVFTDTQYF.

Only one count was recorded for this clone. The chain uses TRBV10-3 and TRBJ1-1; 8 bases align to TRBD1. This CDR3 spans 14 amino acids. Per the germline V gene, CDR1 is ENHRY and CDR2 is SYGVKD. Germline trimming cut 11 bases from V and 1 base from J; bases unmatched to any gene: 9. The CDR3 loop is CAVQGGLGNTEAFF. CDR3 bases: TGTGCCGTACAGGGGGGACTTGGGAACACTGAAGCTTTCTTT.

This sequence joins TRBV9 and TRBJ1-6, with 9 bases lining up with TRBD1. In germline, CDR1 is SGDLS, CDR2 YYNGEE. The V and J ends lost 3 bases and 10 bases, in that order; junction bases with no gene match: 11. CDR3 size: 16 residues. CDR3 loop: CASSDREGQGSSPLHF. DNA for the CDR3: TGTGCCAGCAGCGACAGGGAGGGACAGGGAAGCTCACCCCTCCACTTT.

This clone was counted between two and nine times. The chain combines TRBV7-8 with TRBJ1-5; tentative D call: TRBD1 (5 bases). V was shortened by 5 bases and J by 3 bases, with 11 bases between the two germline ends. CDR1 is SGHVS, CDR2 FQNEAQ, per germline. This CDR3 contains 14 residues. The CDR3 DNA reads TGTGCCAGCAGCGCGGACACCTTCAATCAGCCCCAGCATTTT. Its translation is CASSADTFNQPQHF.

This clone was observed once. The CDR3 DNA follows: TGTGCCAGCAGTTTGACAGGGGTGGGCACTGAAGCTTTCTTT. Protein sequence: CASSLTGVGTEAFF. The chain recombines TRBV6-2 or TRBV6-3 with TRBJ1-1, with TRBD1 matching over 8 bases. Trimming at V came to 4 bases and at J to 4 bases, leaving 5 bases not matched to a gene. This CDR3 is 14 amino acids long. In germline, CDR1 is MNHEY, CDR2 SVGEGT.

This clone was seen a few times. The V call is TRBV7-2, the J call TRBJ1-3, with a tentative D call TRBD1 (5 bases). Germline CDR1 is SGHTA and CDR2 is FQGNSA. The CDR3 sequence is 15 residues long. The germline V and J ends were trimmed by 8 bases and 0 bases, with 14 bases remaining between them. The CDR3 region is CASGLVTASGNTIYF. The CDR3 coding sequence is TGTGCCAGCGGTCTGGTGACAGCCTCTGGAAACACCATATATTTT.

The genes are TRBV19 and TRBJ2-1; D not certain. The V gene's germline CDR1 is LNHDA and CDR2 SQIVND (reference sequence). The germline V and J ends were trimmed by 4 bases and 8 bases, with 9 bases remaining between them. CDR3 length: 12 residues. The CDR3 region has the DNA TGTGCCAGTAGTACCCCATGGCATGAGCAGTTCTTC. Amino acid sequence: CASSTPWHEQFF. Looking up the rest from reference TRBV19 and TRBJ2-1 gives the full variable domain: DGGITQSPKYLFRKEGQNVTLSCEQNLNHDAMYWYRQDPGQGLRLIYYSQIVNDFQKGDIAEGYSVSREKKESFPLTVTSAQKNPTAFYLCASSTPWHEQFFGPGTRLTVL.

The J gene is TRBJ1-1, the V gene TRBV5-4; tentatively, D is TRBD1 (5 bases). This CDR3 region has 15 residues. Deletions cut 4 bases from V and 1 base from J, with 14 bases between. Germline V CDR1 and CDR2: SGHNT, YYREEE (reference sequence). In DNA form, the CDR3 reads TGTGCCAGCAGCCCTAACACCAGGGCGAACACTGAAGCTTTCTTT. Residues: CASSPNTRANTEAFF.

The chain links TRBV12-3 or TRBV12-4 to TRBJ1-6; D gene unclear. The CDR3 covers 12 residues. With 1 base removed from V and 9 bases from J, the gap between germline ends came to 4 bases. The CDR3 sequence is CASSLESSPLHF. The CDR3 DNA sequence: TGTGCCAGCAGTTTAGAGAGTTCACCCCTCCACTTT.

J is TRBJ2-4 and V is TRBV27; 9 bases match TRBD1. V dropped 6 bases and J dropped 6; count of bases not matched to a gene: 6. This CDR3 contains 14 residues. Per the germline V gene, CDR1 is MNHEY and CDR2 is SMNVEV (reference sequence). The CDR3 here is CASRETGGGNIQYF. The CDR3 nucleotides read TGTGCCAGCAGAGAGACAGGGGGAGGAAACATTCAGTACTTC.

This clone was seen a single time. V and J are TRBV5-8 and TRBJ2-1; 8 bases agree with TRBD2. V shed 1 base, J shed 9 bases, and the junction held 6 bases outside the gene matches. Germline-derived CDR1 and CDR2 are SGHTS and YDEGEE. This CDR3 contains 14 residues. DNA for the CDR3: TGTGCCAGCAGCTTGTTGCGGGGGGAAGGTGAGCAGTTCTTC. It codes for CASSLLRGEGEQFF.

This chain's CDR3 is CASSQKGAGGSYEQYF. CDR3 nucleotides: TGTGCCAGCAGCCAAAAAGGAGCGGGGGGTTCCTACGAGCAGTACTTC. The chain couples TRBV3-1 (or the pseudogene TRBV3-2) to TRBJ2-7; 9 bases map to TRBD2. The V gene end was trimmed by 2 bases and the J gene end by 1 base; junction bases not matched to a gene: 6. The CDR3 has 16 residues. Germline loops: CDR1 LGHDT, CDR2 YNNKEL (reference sequence).

The chain couples TRBV4-1 to TRBJ2-3; TRBD2 aligns across 12 bases. The ends lost 0 bases at V and 5 bases at J; junction bases unmatched: 6. Looked up from germline, CDR1 is MGHRA and CDR2 is YSYEKL. This CDR3 spans 17 amino acids. The CDR3: CASSQEGGLAGKDTQYF. For the CDR3, the DNA is TGCGCCAGCAGCCAAGAGGGAGGACTAGCGGGGAAAGATACGCAGTATTTT.

The chain joins TRBV10-3 to TRBJ2-1, with 7 bases fitting TRBD1. Germline V gene lookup returns CDR1 ENHRY and CDR2 SYGVKD. This CDR3 contains 14 residues. The V gene end was trimmed by 2 bases and the J gene end by 6 bases; junction bases not matched to a gene: 4. DNA of the CDR3: TGTGCCATCAGTGAGCTGGGACAGTCCAATGAGCAGTTCTTC. This codes for CAISELGQSNEQFF.

In nucleotides, the CDR3 is TGTGCCAGCAGACCCGGGACAGGCGAGCAGTACTTC. Amino acids: CASRPGTGEQYF. The J gene is TRBJ2-7, the V gene TRBV6-5, with 8 positions matching TRBD1. Germline assignment: CDR1 MNHEY and CDR2 SVGAGI. V was pared by 6 bases and J by 6 bases, with 4 bases of the junction left unmatched. There are 12 residues in the CDR3.

This sequence joins TRBV11-2 and TRBJ1-2; possible D gene TRBD1, 6 bases. V lost 1 base and J 7 bases, leaving 10 bases between the germline ends. The germline gives CDR1 SGHAT, CDR2 FQNNGV. This CDR3 has 13 amino acids. The CDR3 DNA is TGTGCCAGCAGCTTAGCAGGGGACGGTGGCTACACCTTC. Protein: CASSLAGDGGYTF.

This clone occurred a few times. This sequence joins TRBV5-4 and TRBJ2-7; 9 bases are a match to TRBD1. CDR1 is SGHNT and CDR2 is YYREEE in the germline V gene (reference sequence). Trimming took 0 bases from V and 5 from J; bases not matched to a gene: 3. This CDR3 has 14 amino acids. Written as DNA, the CDR3 is TGTGCCAGCAGCTTGGGGGACAGGGTCCACGAGCAGTACTTC. It specifies CASSLGDRVHEQYF.

This clone was found once. This chain joins TRBV6-2 or TRBV6-3 and TRBJ1-2, with 8 bases that match TRBD1. This CDR3 comprises 12 residues. V gave up 5 bases and J gave up 6 bases; unmatched junction bases: 2. Looked up from germline, CDR1 is MNHEY and CDR2 is SVGEGT. Written as DNA, the CDR3 is TGTGCCAGCAGTCTGACAGGGGATGGCTACACCTTC. It yields the protein CASSLTGDGYTF.

The chain has TRBV7-8 and TRBJ1-6, with 7 bases identical to TRBD1. CDR1 SGHVS and CDR2 FQNEAQ come from the germline V gene. V gave up 5 bases and J gave up 6 bases; unmatched junction bases: 7. The CDR3 has 15 residues. In DNA, the CDR3 is TGTGCCAGCAGCACAGGGACAGATTCTAATTCACCCCTCCACTTT. Protein product: CASSTGTDSNSPLHF.

This chain links TRBV19 with TRBJ1-4, with 8 bases identical to TRBD1. V was pared by 3 bases and J by 6 bases, with 3 bases of the junction left unmatched. The CDR3 runs to 14 residues. In germline, CDR1 is LNHDA, CDR2 SQIVND (reference sequence). The chain's CDR3 is CASSMKQGDEKLFF. CDR3 nucleotide sequence: TGTGCCAGTAGTATGAAACAGGGGGATGAAAAACTGTTTTTT.

V gene TRBV30 combines with J gene TRBJ2-7; TRBD1 aligns across 8 bases. The CDR3 consists of 14 residues. V lost 0 bases, J lost 6 bases, and 7 bases stayed unmatched. Germline V CDR1 and CDR2: GTSNPN, SVGIG (reference sequence). The CDR3 bases are TGTGCCTGGAGTGTAACAGGGGGAATAGGCGAGCAGTACTTC. It is translated as CAWSVTGGIGEQYF.

V gene TRBV4-3 combines with J gene TRBJ1-6, with D tentatively TRBD1 (5 bases). This CDR3 is 17 amino acids long. Per germline, CDR1 LGHNA and CDR2 YSLEER. The V end lost 4 bases, the J end lost 0 bases, and 13 bases lay between the germline ends. The CDR3 sequence is CASSRGAGLSYNSPLHF. CDR3 nucleotide sequence: TGCGCCAGCAGCCGGGGCGCTGGGCTCTCCTATAATTCACCCCTCCACTTT.

The chain couples TRBV5-4 to TRBJ2-5, with 9 bases fitting TRBD1. CDR3 length: 15 residues. Looked up from germline, CDR1 is SGHNT and CDR2 is YYREEE (reference sequence). With V trimmed by 0 bases and J by 5 bases, 5 bases remained unmatched. The CDR3 DNA follows: TGTGCCAGCAGCTTGGGACAGGGGGTGGTCGAGACCCAGTACTTC. This sequence encodes CASSLGQGVVETQYF.

The chain recombines TRBV3-1 (or the pseudogene TRBV3-2) with TRBJ1-2; D not certain. The V gene's germline CDR1 is LGHDT and CDR2 YNNKEL (reference sequence). CDR3 length: 15 residues. V lost 2 bases to trimming and J lost 7 bases, with 17 bases between them. The CDR3 is CASSQRDTRYAGYTF. For the CDR3, the DNA is TGTGCCAGCAGCCAACGAGACACCCGATATGCTGGCTACACCTTC.

V and J are TRBV5-6 and TRBJ2-3; TRBD1 might be the D (7 bases). Germline CDR1 reads SGHDT; CDR2 reads YYEEEE. The ends were cut back, 4 bases at V and 2 bases at J, with 14 bases in the middle. This CDR3 is 15 amino acids long. The CDR3: CASSAGTAITDTQYF. DNA for the CDR3: TGTGCCAGCAGCGCGGGGACAGCTATCACAGATACGCAGTATTTT.

V is TRBV27 and J is TRBJ2-3; D not resolved. There are 15 residues in the CDR3. Germline V CDR1 and CDR2: MNHEY, SMNVEV (reference sequence). The V end lost 8 bases, the J end lost 0 bases, and 15 bases lay between the germline ends. The CDR3 protein is CASRSGYLSTDTQYF. CDR3 coding DNA: TGTGCCAGCCGATCCGGGTACCTCAGCACAGATACGCAGTATTTT.

The chain employs TRBV10-3 and TRBJ2-1; possible D gene TRBD2, 5 bases. CDR3 size: 16 residues. V was pared by 9 bases and J by 4 bases, with 22 bases between. CDR1 is ENHRY and CDR2 is SYGVKD in the germline V gene. The DNA of the CDR3 is TGTGCCATTGGAGCGGCCTTTCTCGGCGTTTACAATGAGCAGTTCTTC. It is translated as CAIGAAFLGVYNEQFF.